The clone carrying this T cell receptor beta chain has only a few counts. Profiled with immunoSEQ multiplex PCR; TCRdb holds only in-frame clones, not every one. This sample has fewer than 200,000 clones; around 85% occur once, and the top ten carry 1% to 1.5%. These data come from a study of blood T cell repertoires in COVID-19. CDR1 is SEHNR, CDR2 FQNEAQ, per germline (reference sequence). The CDR3 runs to 15 residues. V was trimmed by 0 bases and J by 4 bases, leaving 12 bases between them. This clonotype was sampled from a man in his sixties who had recovered from COVID-19. The sequenced material came from peripheral blood. This chain uses TRBV7-9 with TRBJ1-1, with D maybe TRBD1 (5 bases). CDR3 loop: CASSLARGSFTEAFF. CDR3 DNA: TGTGCCAGCAGCTTAGCCCGGGGGTCTTTCACTGAAGCTTTCTTT.